This TCR beta chain is drawn from a study of OX40 agonist ivuxolimab in advanced cancers. The study's findings and limits: Expanded clones belonging to CD8+ T cells outnumbered, on average, those of CD4+. Within 6 weeks, CD4+ and CD8+ blood T cells expanded clonally at 0.1 to 3.0 mg/kg. With doses of 0.1-3.0 mg/kg, partial responders showed among the lowest clonal expansion. Normalized expansion of T-cell clones was also low for some nonresponders.

This clone turned up a few times. Its antigen is unidentified. Trimming removed 3 bases from V and 0 bases from J; junction bases left unmatched: 8. The CDR3 has 17 amino acids. Per the germline V gene, CDR1 is LNHDA and CDR2 is SQIVND (reference sequence). Clones were sequenced by immunoSEQ multiplex PCR, and TCRdb holds only the in-frame ones, with some missing. Among tens of thousands of clones, approximately 95% were seen once, and the ten largest hold approximately 0.32%. The sequenced sample was CD4+ or CD8+ T cells sorted from blood, obtained in a trial of the OX40 agonist ivuxolimab. The source of this sequence is an adult with an advanced solid tumor such as melanoma, head and neck, liver or kidney cancer. The V call is TRBV19, the J call TRBJ2-1; 7 bases align to TRBD2. The CDR3 DNA reads as TGTGCCAGTAGTATTTTTTCCGGGGGGAGCTCCTACAATGAGCAGTTCTTC. Amino acids: CASSIFSGGSSYNEQFF.